Below, 25 T cell receptor beta chains from the same sample are listed, as sequenced in a study of human T cells and chemical hapten exposure. Unseparated into fractions, whole blood served as the source from which total RNA was extracted. Unique molecular identifiers were attached to individual cDNA molecules during library preparation. TCRdb analysed the reads with MiXCR anew, one entry per CDR3 protein. This sample has about 120,000 distinct CDR3 sequences, with approximately 9% found just once. Sequences were obtained from whole blood. Every receptor here comes from a human donor in good health. Some clones in this sample may be carry-over from other donors' samples.

This clonotype was found many times. This rearrangement joins TRBV12-3 or TRBV12-4 to TRBJ1-6, with D unclear. V was trimmed by 0 bases and J by 6 bases, leaving 9 bases between them. The length of the CDR3 is 15 residues. CDR3: CASSLAGRANSPLHF. CDR3 in DNA: TGTGCCAGCAGTTTAGCTGGACGGGCTAATTCACCCCTCCACTTT.

Only a few counts were recorded for this clonotype. The chain is built from TRBV6-1 and TRBJ1-1; no clear D gene. The germline V and J ends were trimmed by 2 bases and 10 bases, with 11 bases remaining between them. There are 12 residues in the CDR3. Germline assignment: CDR1 MNHNS and CDR2 SASEGT. CDR3: CASSELKMGAFF. The CDR3 DNA follows: TGTGCCAGCAGTGAACTCAAAATGGGAGCTTTCTTT.

This clonotype has a count of ten or more. The V call is TRBV28, the J call TRBJ2-3; 9 nucleotides align to TRBD1. After removal of 7 bases from V and 0 bases from J, the junction contained 5 bases not matched to a gene. The V gene's germline CDR1 is MDHEN and CDR2 SYDVKM. There are 15 residues in the CDR3. CDR3 loop: CASIRTGASTDTQYF. CDR3 bases: TGTGCCAGCATTCGGACAGGGGCAAGCACAGATACGCAGTATTTT.

The table lists this clonotype with a few counts. The V gene is TRBV20-1, the J gene TRBJ2-1; 8 bases align to TRBD2. V dropped 3 bases and J dropped 7; count of bases not matched to a gene: 5. Germline loops: CDR1 DFQATT, CDR2 SNEGSKA (reference sequence). CDR3 length: 13 amino acids. The CDR3 DNA is TGCAGTGCTAGCGGGAGGGCCGTTAATGAGCAGTTCTTC. Protein product: CSASGRAVNEQFF.

This clonotype was seen many times. V usage is TRBV29-1 and J usage is TRBJ1-2; 7 bases are shared with TRBD1. The CDR3 is 12 amino acids. Germline CDR1 and CDR2: SQVTM and ANQGSEA. With 5 bases clipped from V and 5 bases from J, the junction kept 5 bases outside the gene matches. CDR3 loop: CSVPAGGYGYTF. CDR3 coding DNA: TGCAGCGTTCCCGCAGGGGGATATGGCTACACCTTC.

The chain couples TRBV5-4 to TRBJ2-5, with 16 bases fitting TRBD2. Germline V CDR1 and CDR2: SGHNT, YYREEE (reference sequence). V was pared by 4 bases and J by 5 bases, with 8 bases of the junction left unmatched. CDR3 length: 17 residues. The CDR3 loop reads CASSPGTSGRATETQYF. CDR3 bases: TGTGCCAGCAGCCCTGGGACTAGCGGGAGGGCCACGGAGACCCAGTACTTC.

The sample holds many counts of this clonotype. J is TRBJ1-5 and V is TRBV6-2 or TRBV6-3; 7 nucleotides agree with TRBD1. V shed 2 bases, J shed 5 bases, and the junction held 3 bases outside the gene matches. Germline V gene data show CDR1 as MNHEY and CDR2 as SVGEGT. This CDR3 is 14 amino acids long. This CDR3 reads CASSYRGLDQPQHF. In DNA, the CDR3 is TGTGCCAGCAGTTACAGGGGGCTCGATCAGCCCCAGCATTTT.

The rearrangement links TRBV7-2 to TRBJ2-5; 10 bases line up with TRBD2. There are 16 residues in the CDR3. Germline values: CDR1 SGHTA, CDR2 FQGNSA. Trimming removed 3 bases from V and 5 bases from J; junction bases left unmatched: 9. CDR3 bases: TGTGCCAGCAGCTTCCTGAGCGGGGGGGCCGGGGAGACCCAGTACTTC. It encodes CASSFLSGGAGETQYF.

This clonotype occurred a few times. The J gene is TRBJ2-5, the V gene TRBV6-5; the D gene is possibly TRBD1 (6 bases). Trimming removed 10 bases from V and 7 bases from J, with 19 bases in between. The CDR3 totals 13 residues. Germline V gene lookup returns CDR1 MNHEY and CDR2 SVGAGI. The CDR3 sequence: CAISRDTVGTQYF. For the CDR3, the DNA is TGTGCCATCTCAAGGGACACCGTGGGGACCCAGTACTTC.

This clonotype was observed a few times. V and J are TRBV6-6 and TRBJ2-7, with TRBD2 identical over 8 bases. The CDR3 covers 14 residues. The trim removed 2 bases at V and 5 bases at J, leaving 5 bases unmatched. Germline loops: CDR1 MNHNY, CDR2 SVGAGI (reference sequence). The CDR3 DNA follows: TGTGCCAGCAGTTACAGGCGGGAGGTCCACGAGCAGTACTTC. Encoded protein: CASSYRREVHEQYF.

This chain joins TRBV29-1 and TRBJ2-7; possibly TRBD1 for D (6 bases). With 4 bases removed from V and 3 bases from J, the gap between germline ends came to 10 bases. CDR1 SQVTM and CDR2 ANQGSEA come from the germline V gene. The CDR3 has 12 amino acids. CDR3 region: CSVAQGFYEQYF. CDR3 nucleotide sequence: TGCAGCGTTGCTCAGGGGTTCTACGAGCAGTACTTC.

The chain recombines TRBV27 with TRBJ2-6; 7 bases align to TRBD1. With 6 bases clipped from V and 1 base from J, the junction kept 3 bases outside the gene matches. Germline V gives CDR1 MNHEY, CDR2 SMNVEV (reference sequence). This CDR3 is 15 amino acids long. In nucleotides, the CDR3 is TGTGCCAGCAGCACGGACAGGTCTGGGGCCAACGTCCTGACTTTC. This codes for CASSTDRSGANVLTF.

This clonotype was picked up many times. The chain recombines TRBV5-1 with TRBJ2-7, with D hard to call. V was trimmed by 4 bases and J by 2 bases, leaving 13 bases between them. The CDR3 spans 14 residues. The germline V gene encodes CDR1 SGHRS and CDR2 YFSETQ. In DNA form, the CDR3 reads TGCGCCAGCAGCACCTCCCCAGACACCTACGAGCAGTACTTC. This sequence encodes CASSTSPDTYEQYF.

This clonotype was picked up a small number of times. This chain connects TRBV5-5 to TRBJ2-7; 7 bases align to TRBD1. This CDR3 has 15 amino acids. Trimming cost V 1 base and J 0 bases; bases outside gene matches: 4. The germline gives CDR1 SGHKS, CDR2 YYEKEE (reference sequence). CDR3 loop: CASSLTGTDSYEQYF. CDR3 in DNA: TGTGCCAGCAGCTTGACCGGGACAGACTCCTACGAGCAGTACTTC.

The chain uses TRBV5-6 and TRBJ2-7; 7 bases line up with TRBD1. The V gene end was trimmed by 6 bases and the J gene end by 0 bases; junction bases not matched to a gene: 3. This CDR3 is built from 13 residues. CDR1 and CDR2 from the germline V gene are SGHDT and YYEEEE. In DNA form, the CDR3 reads TGTGCCAGCATGACAGGGTACTCCTACGAGCAGTACTTC. Residues: CASMTGYSYEQYF. Combining the CDR3 with reference TRBV5-6 and TRBJ2-7 gives the whole variable domain DAGVTQSPTHLIKTRGQQVTLRCSPKSGHDTVSWYQQALGQGPQFIFQYYEEEERQRGNFPDRFSGHQFPNYSSELNVNALLLGDSALYLCASMTGYSYEQYFGPGTRLTVT.

The rearrangement links TRBV7-9 to TRBJ2-7; possibly TRBD1 for D (6 bases). The CDR3 runs 16 residues. V was pared by 4 bases and J by 0 bases, with 16 bases between. CDR1 is SEHNR, CDR2 FQNEAQ, per germline (reference sequence). CDR3 residues: CASSSQDSFFSYEQYF. The CDR3 DNA reads TGTGCCAGCAGCTCACAGGACAGTTTCTTCTCCTACGAGCAGTACTTC.

This clonotype showed up just a few times. The chain uses TRBV20-1 and TRBJ2-7; TRBD1 matches 8 bases. V shed 5 bases, J shed 3 bases, and the junction held 3 bases outside the gene matches. Germline CDR1 and CDR2: DFQATT and SNEGSKA (reference sequence). The CDR3 runs to 12 residues. The CDR3 here is CSAGQGNYEQYF. In nucleotides, the CDR3 is TGCAGTGCTGGACAGGGAAACTACGAGCAGTACTTC.

The chain has TRBV9 and TRBJ2-1; 9 bases are a match to TRBD2. The CDR3 is made up of 16 amino acids. In germline, CDR1 is SGDLS, CDR2 YYNGEE. V lost 1 base, J lost 7 bases, and 9 bases stayed unmatched. The CDR3 coding sequence is TGTGCCAGCAGCGTATACCTAGCGGGAAGTATTAATGAGCAGTTCTTC. It yields the protein CASSVYLAGSINEQFF.

This clonotype was recorded at least ten times. CDR3 sequence reads: CASSLAPGPNYGYTF. The CDR3 coding sequence is TGTGCCAGCAGCTTAGCTCCGGGGCCTAACTATGGCTACACCTTC. V and J are TRBV7-2 and TRBJ1-2, with a tentative D call TRBD1 (5 bases). CDR1 and CDR2 from the germline V gene are SGHTA and FQGNSA. The CDR3 contains 15 residues. V was pared by 0 bases and J by 0 bases, with 8 bases between. Combining the CDR3 with reference TRBV7-2 and TRBJ1-2 gives the whole variable domain GAGVSQSPSNKVTEKGKDVELRCDPISGHTALYWYRQSLGQGLEFLIYFQGNSAPDKSGLPSDRFSAERTGGSVSTLTIQRTQQEDSAVYLCASSLAPGPNYGYTFGSGTRLTVV.

In this sample, this clonotype turned up many times. The chain carries TRBV3-1 and TRBJ2-7, with 8 bases lining up with TRBD1. The CDR3 is 17 amino acids. Germline V lookup: CDR1 LGHDT, CDR2 YNNKEL (reference sequence). J lost 0 bases, V lost 4 bases, and 11 bases had no gene match. The CDR3 reads CASSPSNRGASSYEQYF. The DNA for the CDR3 is TGTGCCAGCAGCCCATCCAACAGGGGGGCATCCTCCTACGAGCAGTACTTC.

This chain's CDR3 is CASSPRTSNEQYF. For the CDR3, the DNA is TGTGCCAGCAGCCCAAGGACTAGCAACGAGCAGTACTTC. V gene TRBV14 combines with J gene TRBJ2-7; 8 nucleotides align to TRBD2. This CDR3 is 13 amino acids long. Germline V gene lookup returns CDR1 SGHDN and CDR2 FVKESK. J lost 5 bases, V lost 4 bases, and 4 bases had no gene match. Combining the CDR3 with reference TRBV14 and TRBJ2-7 gives the whole variable domain EAGVTQFPSHSVIEKGQTVTLRCDPISGHDNLYWYRRVMGKEIKFLLHFVKESKQDESGMPNNRFLAERTGGTYSTLKVQPAELEDSGVYFCASSPRTSNEQYFGPGTRLTVT.

This chain uses TRBV5-1 with TRBJ1-1; D unclear. The CDR3 has 16 amino acids. Germline values: CDR1 SGHRS, CDR2 YFSETQ. V dropped 4 bases and J dropped 0 bases, with 16 bases sitting between them. CDR3 amino acids: CASSPIKGNMNTEAFF. DNA for the CDR3: TGCGCCAGCAGCCCTATAAAAGGGAACATGAACACTGAAGCTTTCTTT. The variable domain in full, completed from reference TRBV5-1 and TRBJ1-1, reads KAGVTQTPRYLIKTRGQQVTLSCSPISGHRSVSWYQQTPGQGLQFLFEYFSETQRNKGNFPGRFSGRQFSNSRSEMNVSTLELGDSALYLCASSPIKGNMNTEAFFGQGTRLTVV.

The chain is built from TRBV7-2 and TRBJ2-3; possibly TRBD1 or TRBD2 for D (5 bases each). CDR3 length: 15 amino acids. Per the germline V gene, CDR1 is SGHTA and CDR2 is FQGNSA. V was shortened by 0 bases and J by 6 bases, with 13 bases between the two germline ends. The CDR3 DNA reads as TGTGCCAGCAGCTTAGCGGGACGAAAGGGGGATACGCAGTATTTT. Translating gives CASSLAGRKGDTQYF. Supplemented by reference TRBV7-2 and TRBJ2-3, the full variable domain reads GAGVSQSPSNKVTEKGKDVELRCDPISGHTALYWYRQSLGQGLEFLIYFQGNSAPDKSGLPSDRFSAERTGGSVSTLTIQRTQQEDSAVYLCASSLAGRKGDTQYFGPGTRLTVL.

This clonotype turned up a few times. This chain connects TRBV7-3 to TRBJ2-2, with 7 nucleotides matching TRBD1. With 5 bases clipped from V and 6 bases from J, the junction kept 12 bases outside the gene matches. From germline, CDR1 is SGHTA and CDR2 FQGTGA. This CDR3 spans 16 amino acids. CDR3 DNA: TGTGCCAGCAGCATGACAGGGCTCGTGGGCGCCGGGGAGCTGTTTTTT. It encodes CASSMTGLVGAGELFF.

This sequence joins TRBV6-6 and TRBJ2-7, with 8 bases fitting TRBD2. The CDR3 length is 15 residues. The V gene's germline CDR1 is MNHNY and CDR2 SVGAGI (reference sequence). J gave up 4 bases and V 5 bases, and 10 bases lay outside the gene matches. DNA of the CDR3: TGTGCCAGCAGTACACGGGGGGGATCTACATACGAGCAGTACTTC. Protein: CASSTRGGSTYEQYF.